The clone carrying this T cell receptor (beta chain) was seen a few times. Its antigen is as yet unknown. Extracted from the samples, RNA was reverse transcribed into cDNA to serve as the sequencing template. Sequencing used immunoSEQ multiplex PCR; TCRdb keeps in-frame clones, though not all of them. This table holds some 170,000 clones, roughly 66% found once. The germline gives CDR1 MNHEY, CDR2 SVGAGI. The CDR3 has 14 residues. Deletions cut 2 bases from V and 5 bases from J, with 12 bases between. The data are from a study of CD8+ T cells in alopecia areata. Study-level results: Patients displayed less clarity in TCR sharing than mice, a finding possibly related to HLA.

This chain joins TRBV6-5 and TRBJ2-5; D might be TRBD2 (6 bases). This TCR was sampled from a human donor with alopecia areata. The source material was CD8+ T cells sorted from blood, sampled at week 0. The CDR3 nucleotides read TGTGCCAGCAGTTACGGAGGGGCGCGGGAGACCCAGTACTTC. This gives the protein CASSYGGARETQYF.